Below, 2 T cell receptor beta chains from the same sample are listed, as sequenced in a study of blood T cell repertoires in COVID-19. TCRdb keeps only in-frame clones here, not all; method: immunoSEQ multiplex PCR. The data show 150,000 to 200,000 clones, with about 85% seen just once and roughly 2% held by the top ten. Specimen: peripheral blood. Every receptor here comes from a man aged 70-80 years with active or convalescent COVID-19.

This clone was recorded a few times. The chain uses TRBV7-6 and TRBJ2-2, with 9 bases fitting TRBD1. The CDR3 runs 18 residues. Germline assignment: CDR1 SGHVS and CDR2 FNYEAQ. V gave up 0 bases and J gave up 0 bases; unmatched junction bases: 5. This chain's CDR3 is CASSLALGTGTNTGELFF. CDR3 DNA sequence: TGTGCCAGCAGCTTAGCGCTTGGGACAGGGACGAACACCGGGGAGCTGTTTTTT.

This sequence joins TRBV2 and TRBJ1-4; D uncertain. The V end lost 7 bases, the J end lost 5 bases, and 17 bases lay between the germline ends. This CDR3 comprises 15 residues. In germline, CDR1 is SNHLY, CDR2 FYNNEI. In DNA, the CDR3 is TGTGCCAGCACCGAGGCTATGGGTTTAAATGAAAAACTGTTTTTT. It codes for CASTEAMGLNEKLFF.